These 5 T cell receptor beta chains share one sample of origin, sequenced in a study of beta chain features in type 1 diabetes. Since all of the isolated RNA was reverse transcribed, expressed TCRB transcripts were what got sequenced. Clones were read by immunoSEQ multiplex PCR, and TCRdb kept only the in-frame ones, dropping some. The sample holds 150,000 or so clones; roughly 10% are singletons and the top ten take over 2%. The sequenced material came from central memory CD4+ T cells from blood. These receptors were collected from a man between 18 and 29 years old in good health.

The genes are TRBV18 and TRBJ2-5; no reliable D call. This CDR3 region has 12 residues. With 5 bases removed from V and 2 bases from J, the gap between germline ends came to 6 bases. Germline CDR1 KGHSH, CDR2 LQKENI. The CDR3 spells CASSTNQETQYF. DNA for the CDR3: TGTGCCAGCTCAACAAATCAAGAGACCCAGTACTTC.

In this sample, this clone turned up a few times. The rearrangement links TRBV19 to TRBJ1-2; D is unresolved. Germline V CDR1 and CDR2: LNHDA, SQIVND (reference sequence). There are 14 residues in the CDR3. V shed 7 bases and J shed 5 bases, with 17 bases lying between them. In DNA form, the CDR3 reads TGTGCCAGTATGGCGTCCGGGTCAGTGTATGGCTACACCTTC. Translation: CASMASGSVYGYTF.

In its sample, this clone was seen a few times. The chain has TRBV9 and TRBJ2-5; weak D call: TRBD2 (6 bases). CDR3 length: 14 residues. Germline V gene lookup returns CDR1 SGDLS and CDR2 YYNGEE. Deletions cut 2 bases from V and 5 bases from J, with 13 bases between. The CDR3 sequence is CASSVLPSEETQYF. As DNA, the CDR3 is TGTGCCAGCAGCGTTTTGCCTAGCGAGGAGACCCAGTACTTC.

This clone occurred many times. The CDR3 region is CASARLAGGKGTDTQYF. The CDR3 DNA sequence: TGTGCCAGCGCCCGACTAGCGGGAGGGAAGGGAACAGATACGCAGTATTTT. The chain recombines TRBV13 with TRBJ2-3, with 14 bases that match TRBD2. CDR3 length: 17 residues. Trimming at V came to 8 bases and at J to 3 bases, leaving 10 bases not matched to a gene. From germline, CDR1 is PRHDT and CDR2 FYEKMQ (reference sequence). Using reference TRBV13 and TRBJ2-3 for the parts outside the CDR3, the full variable domain is AAGVIQSPRHLIKEKRETATLKCYPIPRHDTVYWYQQGPGQDPQFLISFYEKMQSDKGSIPDRFSAQQFSDYHSELNMSSLELGDSALYFCASARLAGGKGTDTQYFGPGTRLTVL.

This clone was seen more than once but under ten times. The chain uses TRBV7-9 and TRBJ1-4; D is possibly TRBD1 (6 bases). Between the trimmed V and J ends, which lost 5 bases and 2 bases, there was a span of 15 bases. The length of the CDR3 is 16 residues. From germline, CDR1 is SEHNR and CDR2 FQNEAQ (reference sequence). The CDR3 sequence is CASSLQGQRTNEKLFF. Here the CDR3 DNA reads TGTGCCAGCAGCCTGCAGGGGCAGAGGACTAATGAAAAACTGTTTTTT.